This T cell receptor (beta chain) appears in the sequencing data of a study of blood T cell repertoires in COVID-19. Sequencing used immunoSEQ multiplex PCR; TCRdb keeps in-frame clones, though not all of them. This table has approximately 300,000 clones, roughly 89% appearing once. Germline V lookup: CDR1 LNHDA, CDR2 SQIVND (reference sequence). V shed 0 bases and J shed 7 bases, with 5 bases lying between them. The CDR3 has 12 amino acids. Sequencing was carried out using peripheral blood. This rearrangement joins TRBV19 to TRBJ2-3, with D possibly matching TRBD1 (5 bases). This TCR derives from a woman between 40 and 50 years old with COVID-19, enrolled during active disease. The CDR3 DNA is TGTGCCAGTAGTATAGAGGGGCATACGCAGTATTTT. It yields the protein CASSIEGHTQYF.